This TCR beta chain was profiled in a study of blood T cell repertoires in COVID-19. Background on the study: Samples taken during acute and convalescent COVID-19 were collected in the United States, Italy and Spain. T cells, B-cell-depleted T cells, or PBMCs provided the cDNA or gDNA that served as material.

V gave up 4 bases and J gave up 7 bases, with 11 bases separating them. Germline values: CDR1 GTSNPN, CDR2 SVGIG (reference sequence). This CDR3 has 13 amino acids. The table came from immunoSEQ multiplex PCR; TCRdb's copy has only in-frame clones and leaves some out. Of about 250,000 clones listed, roughly 85% are singletons. Participant ages covered about 18 to 100 years across 24 US areas. The count of this clone is one. This TCR was sampled from a woman aged 45-65 years with acute COVID-19. The chain carries TRBV30 and TRBJ1-6, with D unclear. Sequenced input: PBMCs or T cells enriched from blood (not recorded which). The chain's CDR3 is CAWNEGYNSPLHF. CDR3 bases: TGTGCCTGGAACGAGGGTTACAATTCACCCCTCCACTTT.